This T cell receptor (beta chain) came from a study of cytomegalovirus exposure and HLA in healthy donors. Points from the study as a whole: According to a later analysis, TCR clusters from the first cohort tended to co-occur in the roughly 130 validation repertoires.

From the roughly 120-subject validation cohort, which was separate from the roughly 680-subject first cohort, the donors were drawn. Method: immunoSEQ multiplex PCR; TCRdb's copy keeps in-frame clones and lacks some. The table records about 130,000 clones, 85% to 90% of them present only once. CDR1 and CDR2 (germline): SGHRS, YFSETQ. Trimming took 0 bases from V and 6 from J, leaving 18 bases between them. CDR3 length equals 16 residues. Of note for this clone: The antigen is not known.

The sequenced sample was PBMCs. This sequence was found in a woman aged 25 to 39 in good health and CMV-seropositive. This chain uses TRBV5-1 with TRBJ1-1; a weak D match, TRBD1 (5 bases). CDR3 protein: CASSLDSIWGGAEAFF. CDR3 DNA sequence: TGCGCCAGCAGCTTGGATTCAATTTGGGGAGGGGCTGAAGCTTTCTTT.